These T cell receptor beta chains were read from a single sample in a study of T cell repertoires in cytomegalovirus infection. TCRdb fed the reads into MiXCR, producing one record per CDR3 protein. The sample contains 350,000 to 550,000 distinct CDR3 sequences, roughly 30% of which appear only once. Sequenced: PBMCs. The receptors were sampled from a human donor in good health (CMV status not recorded). Some clones in this sample may be carry-over from other donors' samples. Both conserved end residues are part of each CDR3. Each record gives: clone size, D gene, CDR3 length, V gene, J gene, CDR3 protein, CDR3 DNA. The D gene is left open where the match is weak. Clone sizes are given selectively: once, few, many, or a class where the clone is expanded.

>many|TRBD1|14|TRBV12-3/TRBV12-4|TRBJ1-5
CASSPGTDNQPQHF
TGTGCCAGCAGTCCCGGGACAGATAATCAGCCCCAGCATTTT
>few|TRBD1|16|TRBV19|TRBJ1-5
CASSIAGTAQNQPQHF
TGTGCCAGTAGTATAGCAGGGACAGCACAAAATCAGCCCCAGCATTTT
>few|TRBD1|15|TRBV6-1|TRBJ1-1
CASSADRGFVTEAFF
TGTGCCAGCAGTGCCGACAGGGGATTCGTCACTGAAGCTTTCTTT
>-|-|13|TRBV12-3/TRBV12-4|TRBJ2-7
CASSLTAAYEQYF
TGTGCCAGCAGTTTGACCGCCGCTTACGAGCAGTACTTC
>-|-|13|TRBV7-4|TRBJ2-2
CASSALNTGELFF
TGTGCCAGCAGCGCTTTAAACACCGGGGAGCTGTTTTTT
>few|TRBD2|16|TRBV7-3|TRBJ2-1
CASSLTWTSGVDEQFF
TGTGCCAGCAGCTTAACTTGGACTAGCGGGGTAGATGAGCAGTTCTTC
>-|-|14|TRBV5-6|TRBJ1-2
CASSFQTANYGYTF
TGTGCCAGCAGCTTCCAGACCGCAAACTATGGCTACACCTTC
>many|TRBD1|16|TRBV19|TRBJ2-1
CASSMPDRTGANEQFF
TGTGCCAGTAGTATGCCGGATCGGACAGGGGCCAATGAGCAGTTCTTC
>-|-|16|TRBV7-2|TRBJ2-7
CASSPTAGTASYEQYF
TGTGCCAGCAGCCCGACGGCGGGGACAGCCTCCTACGAGCAGTACTTC
>-|-|15|TRBV7-3|TRBJ1-1
CASSLRGGRWTEAFF
TGTGCCAGCAGCTTAAGGGGAGGGCGATGGACTGAAGCTTTCTTT
>once|-|13|TRBV5-6|TRBJ1-2
CASSDDRNYGYTF
TGTGCCAGCAGCGATGACAGGAACTATGGCTACACCTTC
>many|-|19|TRBV7-8|TRBJ2-7
CASSLEKGGLPSSPYEQYF
TGTGCCAGCAGCTTAGAAAAGGGGGGACTCCCAAGCTCCCCCTACGAGCAGTACTTC
>-|TRBD1|14|TRBV4-3|TRBJ1-2
CASSQEDRVLGYTF
TGCGCCAGCAGCCAGGAGGACAGGGTCCTTGGCTACACCTTC
>many|TRBD1|15|TRBV27|TRBJ2-2
CASMGQNGITGELFF
TGTGCCAGCATGGGACAGAACGGAATCACCGGGGAGCTGTTTTTT
>-|-|10|TRBV20-1|TRBJ1-1
CSAGWAEAFF
TGCAGTGCGGGGTGGGCTGAAGCTTTCTTT
>-|-|14|TRBV4-1|TRBJ1-1
CPSSQERRDTEAFF
TGCCCCAGCAGCCAAGAGCGGAGGGACACTGAAGCTTTCTTT
>many|-|15|TRBV7-2|TRBJ2-3
CASSLGGAVPDTQYF
TGTGCCAGCAGCTTAGGGGGGGCCGTCCCAGATACGCAGTATTTT
>-|-|17|TRBV6-2/TRBV6-3|TRBJ1-3
CASSYSFDRPSGNTIYF
TGTGCCAGCAGTTACTCGTTTGACAGACCGTCTGGAAACACCATATATTTT
>-|TRBD1|14|TRBV2|TRBJ2-7
CASTTQGVSYEQYF
TGTGCCAGCACGACACAGGGGGTCTCCTACGAGCAGTACTTC
>-|-|15|TRBV13|TRBJ1-1
CASSLARDTGTEAFF
TGCGCCAGCAGCTTGGCGAGGGACACTGGGACTGAAGCTTTCTTT
>few|-|14|TRBV12-3/TRBV12-4|TRBJ2-7
CASTRSQGWYEQYF
TGTGCCAGCACCCGATCCCAGGGTTGGTACGAGCAGTACTTC
>-|-|12|TRBV29-1|TRBJ1-2
CSVEFGGYGYTF
TGCAGCGTTGAATTTGGGGGCTATGGCTACACCTTC
>-|-|15|TRBV6-6|TRBJ1-1
CASSFPQGSDTEAFF
TGTGCCAGCAGTTTCCCACAGGGTTCTGACACTGAGGCTTTCTTT
>-|-|15|TRBV7-9|TRBJ2-5
CASSLGSNNGETHYF
TGTGCCAGCAGCTTAGGGAGCAACAACGGGGAGACCCATTACTTC
>many|-|13|TRBV10-1|TRBJ2-5
CASSGSGQETQYF
TGCGCCAGCAGTGGATCCGGTCAAGAGACCCAGTACTTC
>-|TRBD1|14|TRBV5-1|TRBJ2-2
CASSKGGMAGELFF
TGCGCCAGCAGCAAAGGGGGCATGGCCGGGGAGCTGTTTTTT
>few|-|12|TRBV29-1|TRBJ1-2
CSVAGADYGYTF
TGCAGCGTTGCGGGGGCGGACTATGGCTACACCTTC
>-|-|19|TRBV6-5|TRBJ1-5
CASSVSGGTRHRSAEPQHF
TGTGCCAGCAGCGTTTCCGGAGGGACACGACACCGTAGCGCCGAGCCCCAGCATTTT
>few|TRBD2|14|TRBV6-2/TRBV6-3|TRBJ2-7
CAIYSGGPSYEQYF
TGTGCCATCTACAGCGGGGGGCCCTCCTACGAGCAGTACTTC
>once|-|15|TRBV5-1|TRBJ1-6
CASSFLPGENSPLHF
TGCGCCAGCAGCTTTTTGCCAGGGGAAAATTCACCCCTCCACTTT
>-|-|15|TRBV6-1|TRBJ2-1
CASSEDRAYYNEQFF
TGTGCCAGCAGTGAAGACAGGGCGTACTACAATGAGCAGTTCTTC
>few|TRBD1|15|TRBV4-1|TRBJ2-2
CASSHLTGPTGELFF
TGTGCCAGCAGCCACCTGACAGGGCCTACCGGGGAGCTGTTTTTT
>many|-|13|TRBV7-2|TRBJ1-5
CASSFGGNQPQHF
TGTGCCAGCAGCTTCGGTGGCAATCAGCCCCAGCATTTT
>few|TRBD1|14|TRBV12-3/TRBV12-4|TRBJ1-2
CASTPGQEYYGYTF
TGTGCCAGCACCCCGGGACAGGAGTACTATGGCTACACCTTC
>-|-|12|TRBV29-1|TRBJ1-1
CSVEDRMTEAFF
TGCAGCGTTGAAGATCGAATGACTGAAGCTTTCTTT
>-|TRBD1|15|TRBV10-3|TRBJ1-5
CAISEGGTVWQPQHF
TGTGCCATCAGTGAGGGGGGGACAGTGTGGCAGCCCCAGCATTTT
>few|-|15|TRBV6-5|TRBJ2-5
CASSYDGHPQETQYF
TGTGCCAGCAGTTACGACGGTCATCCACAAGAGACCCAGTACTTC
>many|-|17|TRBV7-2|TRBJ1-4
CASSSRLTGIVNEKLFF
TGTGCCAGCAGCTCCCGGTTAACAGGGATCGTTAATGAAAAACTGTTTTTT
>-|-|14|TRBV11-2|TRBJ2-3
CASSLEVKADTQYF
TGTGCCAGCAGCTTAGAAGTCAAGGCAGATACGCAGTATTTT
>many|-|15|TRBV12-3/TRBV12-4|TRBJ2-5
CASSPLTVGEETQYF
TGTGCCAGCAGCCCGTTGACAGTGGGGGAAGAGACCCAGTACTTC
>few|TRBD1|12|TRBV4-1|TRBJ2-1
CASSIPTGGLFF
TGCGCCAGCAGCATACCGACAGGGGGACTGTTCTTC
>few|-|14|TRBV14|TRBJ2-1
CASSPHVGVHEQFF
TGTGCCAGCAGCCCCCACGTCGGGGTACATGAGCAGTTCTTC
>-|TRBD1|16|TRBV7-3|TRBJ2-2
CASSFLRQGRTGELFF
TGTGCCAGCAGCTTTCTCCGACAGGGGCGGACCGGGGAGCTGTTTTTT
>-|-|15|TRBV6-5|TRBJ2-1
CASSYSGTYLGEQFF
TGTGCCAGCAGTTACTCGGGGACATATCTCGGTGAGCAGTTCTTC
>few|TRBD1|14|TRBV27|TRBJ2-5
CASSTTGGGETQYF
TGTGCCAGCAGTACAACAGGGGGCGGGGAGACCCAGTACTTC
>many|-|11|TRBV7-6|TRBJ2-7
CASSNRYEQYF
TGTGCCAGCAGCAACCGTTACGAGCAGTACTTC